This T cell receptor (beta chain) was profiled in a study of T cells after somatic rescue of genetic block (dated by TCRdb to between 2020 and 2021). Regarding the complete study: The study assessed how robust, over the long term, a T-cell system was when the system had developed through somatic rescue of a genetic block in T-cell development.

Library preparation employed the immunoSEQ multiplex PCR assay. The source is immuneACCESS, and TCRdb retained only in-frame sequences with V and J called. Part of the clones is not carried over; for the studies checked, unresolved V genes explain less than half of this, and the remainder is unexplained. The sample table contains more than 9,500 clones; only one count was recorded for around 70% of them. The top ten clonotypes cover just under 20% of the sample. Per the germline V gene (reference sequence), MNHNY is the CDR1 and SVGAGI is the CDR2. V is reduced by 0 bases and J by 5 bases, leaving a spacing of 17 bases between them. From cysteine to phenylalanine, the CDR3 is 16 amino acids long. Solely the CDR3 DNA is kept, with 48 bases framed from the first base. Judged by its sample share, this clone qualifies as medium-sized (0.01 to 0.1%). Its antigen is unknown. No much larger clone is present one base from it, and per-base qualities are unavailable.

The receptor comes from a boy aged 5-17 years. Sequences were obtained from peripheral blood mononuclear cells (PBMCs). The chain joins TRBV6-6 to TRBJ2-7; TRBD2 is a weak D gene call, 6 bases matching. For the CDR3, the sequence is CASSYSSRKGGDEQYF. The DNA sequence is as follows: TGTGCCAGCAGTTACTCATCGCGGAAAGGAGGGGACGAGCAGTACTTC.